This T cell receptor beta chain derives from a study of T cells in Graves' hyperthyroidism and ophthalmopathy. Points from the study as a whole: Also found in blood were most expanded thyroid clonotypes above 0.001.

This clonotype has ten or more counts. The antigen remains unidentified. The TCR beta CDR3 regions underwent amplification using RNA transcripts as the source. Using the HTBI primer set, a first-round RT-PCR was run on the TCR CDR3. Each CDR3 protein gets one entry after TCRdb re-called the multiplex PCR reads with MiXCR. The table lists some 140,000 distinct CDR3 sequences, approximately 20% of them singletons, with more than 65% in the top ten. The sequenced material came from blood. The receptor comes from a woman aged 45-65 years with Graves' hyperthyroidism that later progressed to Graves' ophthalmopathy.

The CDR3 DNA reads as TGTGCCAGCAGGGAATTGGGGACTATCAATGAGCAGTTCTTC. This sequence encodes CASRELGTINEQFF. The V call is TRBV28, the J call TRBJ2-1; 7 bases line up with TRBD2. The CDR3 extends over 14 amino acids. The germline gives CDR1 MDHEN, CDR2 SYDVKM. The V gene end was trimmed by 6 bases and the J gene end by 6 bases; junction bases not matched to a gene: 8.